The rows below give T cell receptor beta chains drawn from one sample of a study of CD8+ T cells in alopecia areata. The method was immunoSEQ multiplex PCR; TCRdb's version includes in-frame clones alone and lacks a portion of them. The data show 120,000 to 150,000 clones, roughly 82% seen once. The specimen was CD8+ T cells sorted from blood, collected at week 4, from a patient treated with tofacitinib. These receptors were obtained from a human donor with alopecia areata. The CDR3 runs from the conserved cysteine through the conserved F or W. The order of the fields is V gene, D gene, clone size, J gene, CDR3 protein, CDR3 DNA. A D gene is named only where the DNA matches it firmly. For some rows the clone size is stated as once, few or many, or as a class when expanded; others skip it.

>TRBV5-4|TRBD1|few|TRBJ1-6
CASRDGTDYNSPLHF
TGTGCCAGCAGGGACGGGACAGACTATAATTCACCCCTCCACTTT
>TRBV2|TRBD2|-|TRBJ2-4
CASSELAGGKNIQYF
TGTGCCAGCAGTGAATTAGCGGGGGGGAAAAACATTCAGTACTTC
>TRBV28|TRBD1|-|TRBJ1-6
CASSYTGENSPLHF
TGTGCCAGCAGTTATACAGGGGAAAATTCACCCCTCCACTTT
>TRBV19|-|-|TRBJ2-2
CASSMSVNTGELFF
TGTGCCAGTAGTATGTCAGTTAACACCGGGGAGCTGTTTTTT
>TRBV15|TRBD1|-|TRBJ2-7
CATSRGDRTYEQYF
TGTGCCACCAGCAGAGGGGACAGAACCTACGAGCAGTACTTC
>TRBV29-1|-|-|TRBJ2-1
CSALTDYNEQFF
TGCAGCGCCTTGACAGACTACAATGAGCAGTTCTTC
>TRBV9|TRBD1|-|TRBJ2-7
CASSVGQGENEQYF
TGTGCCAGCAGCGTGGGACAGGGCGAAAACGAGCAGTACTTC
>TRBV5-6|-|-|TRBJ2-1
CASSLAQGHNEQFF
TGTGCCAGCAGCTTGGCCCAGGGACACAATGAGCAGTTCTTC
>TRBV4-1|-|-|TRBJ2-1
CASSPRALGALYNEQFF
TGCGCCAGCAGCCCCCGGGCCTTGGGAGCCCTCTACAATGAGCAGTTCTTC
>TRBV21-1|-|-|TRBJ2-1
CASILKWEQFF
TGTGCCAGCATCCTCAAATGGGAGCAGTTCTTC
>TRBV29-1|TRBD2|-|TRBJ2-1
CSVWRAGQSNEQFF
TGCAGCGTTTGGCGAGCGGGGCAGAGCAATGAGCAGTTCTTC
>TRBV30|-|few|TRBJ1-1
CALYMNTEAFF
TGTGCCTTGTACATGAACACTGAAGCTTTCTTT
>TRBV4-3|-|-|TRBJ1-2
CASSQETGIYGYTF
TGCGCCAGCAGCCAAGAAACAGGGATCTATGGCTACACCTTC
>TRBV7-9|TRBD2|-|TRBJ2-1
CASSQYRTSGSNEQFF
TGTGCCAGCAGCCAATATCGGACTAGCGGGAGCAATGAGCAGTTCTTC
>TRBV6-5|-|-|TRBJ2-7
CASSPGDRYEQYF
TGTGCCAGCAGTCCCGGGGACCGATACGAGCAGTACTTC
>TRBV5-4|TRBD2|-|TRBJ2-7
CASSSQGTSTYEQYF
TGTGCCAGCAGCTCCCAGGGGACTAGCACCTACGAGCAGTACTTC
>TRBV7-9|-|-|TRBJ2-5
CASSPETGREETQYF
TGTGCCAGCAGCCCCGAGACAGGGAGGGAAGAGACCCAGTACTTC